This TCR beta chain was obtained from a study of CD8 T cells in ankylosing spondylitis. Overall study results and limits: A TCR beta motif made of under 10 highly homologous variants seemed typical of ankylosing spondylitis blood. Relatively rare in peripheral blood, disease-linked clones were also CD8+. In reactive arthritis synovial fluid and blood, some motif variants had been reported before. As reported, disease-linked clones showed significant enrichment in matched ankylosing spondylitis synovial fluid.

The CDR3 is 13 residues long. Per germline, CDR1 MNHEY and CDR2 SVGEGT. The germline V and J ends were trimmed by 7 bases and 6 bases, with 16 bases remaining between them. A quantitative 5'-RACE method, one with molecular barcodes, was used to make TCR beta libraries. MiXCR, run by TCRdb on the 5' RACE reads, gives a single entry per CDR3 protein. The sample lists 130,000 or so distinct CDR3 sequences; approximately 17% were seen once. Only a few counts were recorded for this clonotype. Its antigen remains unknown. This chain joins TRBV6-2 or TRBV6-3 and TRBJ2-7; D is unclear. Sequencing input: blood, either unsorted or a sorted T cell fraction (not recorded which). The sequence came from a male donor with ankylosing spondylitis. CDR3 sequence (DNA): TGTGCCAGCAAACAAGGCATTGCGGTCGAGCAGTACTTC. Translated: CASKQGIAVEQYF.